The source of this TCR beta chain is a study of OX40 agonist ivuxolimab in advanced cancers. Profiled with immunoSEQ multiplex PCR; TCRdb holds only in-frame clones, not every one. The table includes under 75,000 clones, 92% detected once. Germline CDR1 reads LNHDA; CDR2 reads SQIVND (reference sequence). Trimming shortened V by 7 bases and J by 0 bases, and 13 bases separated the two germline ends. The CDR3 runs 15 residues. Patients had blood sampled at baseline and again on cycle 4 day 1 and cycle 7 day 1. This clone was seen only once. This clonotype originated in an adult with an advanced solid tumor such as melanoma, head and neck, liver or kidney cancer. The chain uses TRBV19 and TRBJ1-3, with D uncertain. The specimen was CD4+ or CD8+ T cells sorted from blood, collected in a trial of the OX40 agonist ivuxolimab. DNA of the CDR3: TGTGCCAGTACCCTCCAGGTGGGCTCTGGAAACACCATATATTTT. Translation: CASTLQVGSGNTIYF. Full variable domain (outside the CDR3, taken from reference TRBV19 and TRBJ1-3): DGGITQSPKYLFRKEGQNVTLSCEQNLNHDAMYWYRQDPGQGLRLIYYSQIVNDFQKGDIAEGYSVSREKKESFPLTVTSAQKNPTAFYLCASTLQVGSGNTIYFGEGSWLTVV.